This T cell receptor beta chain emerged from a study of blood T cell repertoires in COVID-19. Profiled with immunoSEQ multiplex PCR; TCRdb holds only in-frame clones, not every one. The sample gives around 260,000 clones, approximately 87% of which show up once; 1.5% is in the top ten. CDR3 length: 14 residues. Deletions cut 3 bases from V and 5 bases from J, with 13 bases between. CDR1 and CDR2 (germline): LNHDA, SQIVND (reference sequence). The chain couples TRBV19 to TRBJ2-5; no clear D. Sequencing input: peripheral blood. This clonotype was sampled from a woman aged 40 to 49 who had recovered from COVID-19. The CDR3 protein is CASSIMSTVETQYF. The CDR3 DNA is TGTGCCAGTAGTATTATGTCAACAGTGGAGACCCAGTACTTC. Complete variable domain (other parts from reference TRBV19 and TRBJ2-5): DGGITQSPKYLFRKEGQNVTLSCEQNLNHDAMYWYRQDPGQGLRLIYYSQIVNDFQKGDIAEGYSVSREKKESFPLTVTSAQKNPTAFYLCASSIMSTVETQYFGPGTRLLVL.